This T cell receptor beta chain was captured by sequencing in a study of control samples from healthy donors and cancer patients. Libraries were prepared by immunoSEQ multiplex PCR; TCRdb keeps only in-frame clonotypes and omits some of them. The sample lists around 110,000 clones, 85% to 90% occurring once. This CDR3 is 13 amino acids long. Between the trimmed V and J ends, which lost 0 bases and 3 bases, there was a span of 5 bases. Germline V lookup: CDR1 MNHEY, CDR2 SVGEGT. This clone turned up a few times. This chain links TRBV6-2 or TRBV6-3 with TRBJ1-1; D unclear. The source of this sequence is a woman aged 45-59 years with colorectal cancer. Specimen: PBMCs. The CDR3, as DNA: TGTGCCAGCAGTTACTCAGGGTACACTGAAGCTTTCTTT. Translated, it gives CASSYSGYTEAFF.